The next 8 T cell receptor beta chains were all read from a single sample in a study of beta chain features in type 1 diabetes. Of the isolated RNA, all was reverse transcribed, and so the sequenced material was expressed TCRB transcripts. Generated by immunoSEQ multiplex PCR, the TCRdb table keeps only in-frame clones and is missing some. The sample yields around 500,000 clones, over 9.5% seen once. Sequencing was done on a sample of naive CD4+ T cells from blood. These receptors all stem from a woman under 30 in good health.

A few counts support this clone. Written as DNA, the CDR3 is TGTGCCAGCAGTAACAGGGTTTACGAGCAGTACGTC. Translating gives CASSNRVYEQYV. This sequence joins TRBV6-1 and TRBJ2-7; weak D call: TRBD1 (6 bases). This CDR3 comprises 12 residues. Germline V gives CDR1 MNHNS, CDR2 SASEGT. V was shortened by 5 bases and J by 4 bases, with 9 bases between the two germline ends.

CDR3 in amino acids: CASSPDRGNTEAFF. CDR3 coding DNA: TGTGCCAGCAGCCCCGACAGGGGGAACACTGAAGCTTTCTTT. The chain is built from TRBV7-8 and TRBJ1-1, with 8 bases identical to TRBD1. The CDR3 consists of 14 residues. Germline CDR1 reads SGHVS; CDR2 reads FQNEAQ. Trimming cost V 5 bases and J 1 base; bases outside gene matches: 3.

This clone was counted a single time. The chain is built from TRBV11-1 and TRBJ2-3, with 7 bases fitting TRBD2. This CDR3 region has 16 residues. Germline trimming cut 5 bases from V and 3 bases from J; bases unmatched to any gene: 11. The germline V gene encodes CDR1 SGHAT and CDR2 FQDESV (reference sequence). Written as DNA, the CDR3 is TGTGCCAGCAGCAGAAGACTAGCCTCGTTAACAGATACGCAGTATTTT. Protein product: CASSRRLASLTDTQYF.

The gene calls are TRBV27 and TRBJ2-4; 7 bases are a match to TRBD1. In germline, CDR1 is MNHEY, CDR2 SMNVEV (reference sequence). This CDR3 has 19 residues. Unmatched junction bases numbered 12, after V lost 1 base and J lost 0 bases. CDR3 bases: TGTGCCAGCAGTTTATTAGGCAGGGGGACACCTGTAGCCAAAAACATTCAGTACTTC. Amino acid sequence: CASSLLGRGTPVAKNIQYF.

This chain joins TRBV6-5 and TRBJ2-5; TRBD1 is a possible D gene (7 bases). CDR3 length: 14 residues. The germline CDR1 and CDR2 sequences are MNHEY and SVGAGI. Trimming took 1 base from V and 5 from J, leaving 11 bases between them. The CDR3 sequence is CASSYWQGGETQYF. The CDR3 DNA follows: TGTGCCAGCAGTTACTGGCAGGGGGGCGAGACCCAGTACTTC.

This clone has only a few counts. V gene TRBV27 combines with J gene TRBJ2-6; 12 bases match TRBD1. The germline V gene encodes CDR1 MNHEY and CDR2 SMNVEV (reference sequence). V trimming: 6 bases; J trimming: 4 bases; junction bases outside the gene matches: 1. The CDR3 loop spans 15 amino acids. DNA of the CDR3: TGTGCCAGCAGGGGACAGGGGGCAGGGGCCAACGTCCTGACTTTC. Protein: CASRGQGAGANVLTF.

The chain is built from TRBV1 and TRBJ1-1. TRBV1 is shown as a pseudogene. This CDR3 has 11 amino acids. DNA for the CDR3: TGCAGCTGGCCCGGGAACACTGAAGCTTTCTTT. This translates into CSWPGNTEAFF.

This chain connects TRBV7-2 to TRBJ2-3, with 8 bases aligning to TRBD2. Unmatched junction bases numbered 8, after V lost 1 base and J lost 8 bases. CDR3 size: 15 residues. Germline V gene lookup returns CDR1 SGHTA and CDR2 FQGNSA. The CDR3 sequence is CASSLGGTSLSTQYF. DNA of the CDR3: TGTGCCAGCAGCTTAGGAGGGACTAGTCTCAGTACGCAGTATTTT.